The 2 T cell receptor beta chains below come from one sample, sequenced in a study of cytomegalovirus exposure and HLA in healthy donors. A multiplex PCR was run with 60 Vbeta primers and 13 Jbeta primers. Here immunoSEQ multiplex PCR was the method, and the copy in TCRdb shows in-frame clones only, minus some. Of over 100,000 clones listed, less than 65% are singletons. Sequenced material: PBMCs. The receptors shown here come from a man in his forties or fifties in good health and CMV-seropositive.

A word on this clone: This sample includes further DNA sequences coding for the same CDR3. V and J are TRBV29-1 and TRBJ2-1; possibly TRBD1 for D (6 bases). Germline-derived CDR1 and CDR2 are SQVTM and ANQGSEA. The V gene lost 4 bases and the J gene lost 3 bases, with 10 bases spanning the gap. The CDR3 length is 13 residues. CDR3 sequence (DNA): TGCAGCGTTGGGCAGGGGTTCTACAATGAGCAGTTCTTC. It translates to CSVGQGFYNEQFF.

This clone was picked up a small number of times. The rearrangement uses TRBV7-6 and TRBJ1-5; 8 bases fit TRBD1. The trim removed 6 bases at V and 1 base at J, leaving 8 bases unmatched. This CDR3 has 16 residues. In germline, CDR1 is SGHVS, CDR2 FNYEAQ. Written as DNA, the CDR3 is TGTGCCAGCAGTAAGCAGGGGGCTGGGAGCAATCAGCCCCAGCATTTT. This sequence encodes CASSKQGAGSNQPQHF.